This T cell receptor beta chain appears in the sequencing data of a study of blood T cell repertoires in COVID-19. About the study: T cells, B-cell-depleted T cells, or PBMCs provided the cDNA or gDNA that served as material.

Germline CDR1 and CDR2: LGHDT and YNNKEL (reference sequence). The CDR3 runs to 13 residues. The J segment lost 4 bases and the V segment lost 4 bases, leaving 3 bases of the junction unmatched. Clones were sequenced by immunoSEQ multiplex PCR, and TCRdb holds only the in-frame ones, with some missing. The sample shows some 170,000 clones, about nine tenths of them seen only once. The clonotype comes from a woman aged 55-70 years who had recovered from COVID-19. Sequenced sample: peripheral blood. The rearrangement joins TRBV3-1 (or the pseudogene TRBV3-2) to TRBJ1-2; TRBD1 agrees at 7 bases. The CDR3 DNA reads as TGTGCCAGCAGCCCCCGGGACAGCTATGGCTACACCTTC. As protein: CASSPRDSYGYTF.